This passage covers 29 T cell receptor beta chains from one sample sequenced in a study of blood T cells in healthy people across ages. Next came a second PCR, run for about 7 to 12 cycles, which used a sample-barcoded 5' primer along with a J-beta primer mix. A single record per CDR3 protein comes from TCRdb applying MiXCR to the 5' RACE reads. The top ten hold around a sixth of the sample, which has around 870,000 distinct CDR3 sequences, around 30% seen once. Sequenced: blood. These receptors were obtained from a woman aged 80 or older in good health.

The chain joins TRBV30 to TRBJ2-5, with TRBD1 matching over 8 bases. J lost 5 bases, V lost 2 bases, and 7 bases had no gene match. The germline gives CDR1 GTSNPN, CDR2 SVGIG (reference sequence). The CDR3 is 14 amino acids. CDR3 bases: TGTGCCTGGAGTAGAGGACAGGGTGTGGAGACCCAGTACTTC. Protein: CAWSRGQGVETQYF.

Worth noting for this clonotype: A much larger clone is a single base away; this may be a read error. The J gene is TRBJ2-5, the V gene TRBV7-2; TRBD1 matches 11 bases. Per germline, CDR1 SGHTA and CDR2 FQGNSA. This CDR3 spans 17 amino acids. The CDR3 region has the DNA TGTGCCAGCGGCTTAGTAGGGACAGGGGGAGGGCCAGAGACCCAGTACTTC. Its translation: CASGLVGTGGGPETQYF.

This chain links TRBV7-9 with TRBJ2-3; possible D gene TRBD1, 6 bases. Trimming cost V 2 bases and J 4 bases, with 10 bases left between them. CDR1 is SEHNR, CDR2 FQNEAQ, per germline (reference sequence). The CDR3 spans 14 residues. The CDR3 DNA reads TGTGCCAGCAGCTTACAGGGGATGTCAGATACGCAGTATTTT. Protein product: CASSLQGMSDTQYF. Together with reference TRBV7-9 and TRBJ2-3, the CDR3 gives the full variable domain: DTGVSQNPRHKITKRGQNVTFRCDPISEHNRLYWYRQTLGQGPEFLTYFQNEAQLEKSRLLSDRFSAERPKGSFSTLEIQRTEQGDSAMYLCASSLQGMSDTQYFGPGTRLTVL.

The chain is built from TRBV12-3 or TRBV12-4 and TRBJ1-5; D is unclear. The germline V and J ends were trimmed by 11 bases and 7 bases, with 15 bases remaining between them. CDR3 length: 12 residues. The chain's CDR3 is CARATAVQPQHF. CDR3 coding DNA: TGTGCCCGCGCCACTGCAGTCCAGCCCCAGCATTTT.

This clonotype was recorded a few times. The gene calls are TRBV20-1 and TRBJ2-1; D gene uncertain. The end of the DNA aligns better with TRBJ2-7, so the J call may be wrong. CDR1 and CDR2 from the germline V gene are DFQATT and SNEGSKA (reference sequence). The length of the CDR3 is 13 residues. CDR3 sequence reads: CSASRVGYNEQYF. CDR3 DNA: TGCAGTGCTAGCCGAGTAGGCTACAATGAGCAGTACTTC.

Comment on this clonotype: This may come from a read error, since a much larger clone is one base off. This sequence joins TRBV20-1 and TRBJ2-3, with 10 bases lining up with TRBD2. CDR1 is DFQATT, CDR2 SNEGSKA, per germline (reference sequence). The CDR3 contains 13 residues. CDR3: CGAPVSGGEGQYF. CDR3 nucleotides: TGCGGTGCCCCAGTGAGCGGGGGGGAGGGGCAGTATTTT.

This clonotype has only a few counts. The chain joins TRBV20-1 to TRBJ1-1, with 8 bases lining up with TRBD1. J lost 1 base, V lost 5 bases, and 3 bases had no gene match. The CDR3 consists of 13 residues. CDR1 and CDR2 from the germline V gene are DFQATT and SNEGSKA (reference sequence). CDR3 nucleotides: TGCAGTGCTGCAGGGGGCGCGAACACTGAAGCTTTCTTT. Its protein product is CSAAGGANTEAFF.

Only a few counts were recorded for this clonotype. This chain uses TRBV5-1 with TRBJ2-2, with D uncertain. This CDR3 contains 16 residues. Trimming took off 4 bases at V and 0 bases at J, with 13 bases between the two ends. The germline V gene has CDR1 SGHRS and CDR2 YFSETQ. The CDR3 is CASSPHYTPNTGELFF. CDR3 in DNA: TGCGCCAGCAGCCCACACTACACCCCGAACACCGGGGAGCTGTTTTTT.

The chain combines TRBV20-1 with TRBJ2-3; D could derive from TRBD1 or TRBD2 (5 bases each). The CDR3 extends over 14 amino acids. Germline V lookup: CDR1 DFQATT, CDR2 SNEGSKA (reference sequence). V lost 3 bases and J 4 bases, leaving 14 bases between the germline ends. CDR3 in amino acids: CSASRGDQADTQYF. The CDR3 nucleotides are TGCAGTGCTAGCAGAGGGGATCAGGCAGATACGCAGTATTTT.

This clonotype occurred many times. The rearrangement uses TRBV29-1 and TRBJ1-1; unclear D gene. This CDR3 is 11 amino acids long. Trimming left V 4 bases short and J 10 bases short, with 13 bases between. Germline V gene data show CDR1 as SQVTM and CDR2 as ANQGSEA. CDR3 in DNA: TGCAGCGTTGCTAGGGATCTGGGAGCTTTCTTT. Protein: CSVARDLGAFF. The full variable domain, with the rest looked up from reference TRBV29-1 and TRBJ1-1, is SAVISQKPSRDICQRGTSLTIQCQVDSQVTMMFWYRQQPGQSLTLIATANQGSEATYESGFVIDKFPISRPNLTFSTLTVSNMSPEDSSIYLCSVARDLGAFFGQGTRLTVV.

The chain joins TRBV7-2 to TRBJ2-5; 7 nucleotides align to TRBD2. The CDR3 extends over 15 amino acids. V shed 0 bases and J 4 bases; nucleotides not matched to a gene: 5. Germline CDR1 SGHTA, CDR2 FQGNSA. CDR3 region: CASSLAPSGIETQYF. As DNA, the CDR3 is TGTGCCAGCAGCTTAGCCCCAAGCGGGATAGAGACCCAGTACTTC.

Concerning this clonotype itself: This may arise from a read error, as a much more abundant clone is one base away. This chain links TRBV7-6 with TRBJ2-1; the match to TRBD1 covers 7 bases. The CDR3 length is 14 residues. Germline loops: CDR1 SGHVS, CDR2 FNYEAQ. With V trimmed by 1 base and J by 9 bases, 6 bases remained unmatched. CDR3 DNA: TGTGCCAGCAGCTTAGAGGTCAGGGGGAGTGAGCAGTTCTTC. Its translation is CASSLEVRGSEQFF.

The sample holds many counts of this clonotype. J is TRBJ2-3 and V is TRBV20-1; D gene uncertain. This CDR3 has 13 residues. V was shortened by 4 bases and J by 1 base, with 9 bases between the two germline ends. Germline V gene data show CDR1 as DFQATT and CDR2 as SNEGSKA (reference sequence). The DNA for the CDR3 is TGCAGTGCTACCGGTTACGGCACAGATACGCAGTATTTT. It encodes CSATGYGTDTQYF.

The V call is TRBV12-3 or TRBV12-4, the J call TRBJ2-7; tentatively, D is TRBD2 (6 bases). The V gene lost 5 bases and the J gene lost 3 bases, with 17 bases spanning the gap. This CDR3 has 15 amino acids. CDR3 amino acids: CASSPRAGLFYEQYF. In nucleotides, the CDR3 is TGTGCCAGCAGTCCACGGGCGGGACTCTTCTACGAGCAGTACTTC.

In DNA, the CDR3 is TGTGCCAGCAGCTTAGCTAGGAGAAGATCTTGGTACTTC. This sequence encodes CASSLARRRSWYF. The chain joins TRBV11-2 to TRBJ2-7, with D unresolved. The V end lost 1 base, the J end lost 12 bases, and 16 bases lay between the germline ends. The CDR3 totals 13 residues. The germline V gene has CDR1 SGHAT and CDR2 FQNNGV.

This clonotype showed up many times. The chain carries TRBV5-1 and TRBJ2-1; the D is unclear. The CDR3 runs 14 residues. V was clipped by 1 base and J by 8 bases, with 13 bases between them. Looked up from germline, CDR1 is SGHRS and CDR2 is YFSETQ. The CDR3 coding sequence is TGCGCCAGCAGCTTGAGATCGAACAACGATGAGCAGTTCTTC. As protein: CASSLRSNNDEQFF.

The genes are TRBV3-1 and TRBJ1-1; D possibly corresponds to TRBD1 (5 bases). The CDR3 length is 12 residues. The germline CDR1 and CDR2 sequences are LGHDT and YNNKEL (reference sequence). V lost 4 bases and J lost 11, with 14 bases in between. This CDR3 reads CASSPVGPGAFF. CDR3 bases: TGTGCCAGCAGCCCAGTGGGGCCAGGGGCTTTCTTT.

The V call is TRBV3-1, the J call TRBJ2-5; 9 bases map to TRBD2. J gave up 3 bases and V 1 base, and 9 bases lay outside the gene matches. CDR1 is LGHDT, CDR2 YNNKEL, per germline (reference sequence). The CDR3 loop spans 17 amino acids. The CDR3 loop reads CASSQGVGAGGEETQYF. In DNA form, the CDR3 reads TGTGCCAGCAGCCAAGGGGTCGGAGCGGGGGGCGAAGAGACCCAGTACTTC.

The J gene is TRBJ1-2, the V gene TRBV20-1; 7 bases are a match to TRBD1. The CDR3 loop spans 14 amino acids. V trimming: 0 bases; J trimming: 7 bases; junction bases outside the gene matches: 8. Germline V gene lookup returns CDR1 DFQATT and CDR2 SNEGSKA (reference sequence). The CDR3 sequence: CSARDPRGRSGYTF. DNA for the CDR3: TGCAGTGCTAGAGACCCTAGGGGGCGAAGTGGCTACACCTTC.

The CDR3 bases are TGTGCCAGCAGCTTCCGACCCTCTAGCAATCAGCCCCAGCATTTT. It specifies CASSFRPSSNQPQHF. The V and J genes are TRBV11-2 and TRBJ1-5; D is unclear. The germline V gene has CDR1 SGHAT and CDR2 FQNNGV. Trimming left V 3 bases short and J 0 bases short, with 9 bases between. This CDR3 contains 15 residues.

This clonotype was found many times. The chain has TRBV4-3 and TRBJ2-3, with D hard to call. CDR1 LGHNA and CDR2 YSLEER come from the germline V gene. CDR3 length: 17 amino acids. Trimming cost V 0 bases and J 4 bases, with 17 bases left between them. The chain's CDR3 is CASSQESNLYAADTQYF. CDR3 sequence (DNA): TGCGCCAGCAGCCAAGAGAGCAACCTTTACGCCGCAGATACGCAGTATTTT.

This clonotype appeared many times. The chain uses TRBV20-1 and TRBJ2-5; the D gene is possibly TRBD2 (6 bases). V lost 0 bases to trimming and J lost 2 bases, with 13 bases between them. Germline CDR1 reads DFQATT; CDR2 reads SNEGSKA (reference sequence). The length of the CDR3 is 15 residues. This CDR3 reads CSARDGGLAQETQYF. Here the CDR3 DNA reads TGCAGTGCTAGAGACGGGGGACTGGCGCAAGAGACCCAGTACTTC.

The sample holds a few counts of this clonotype. The rearrangement uses TRBV4-1 and TRBJ1-5; D call uncertain. This CDR3 contains 13 residues. V dropped 5 bases and J dropped 6 bases, with 11 bases sitting between them. Germline loops: CDR1 MGHRA, CDR2 YSYEKL. The CDR3 region is CASSIKSGQPQHF. The CDR3 region has the DNA TGCGCCAGCAGCATTAAATCGGGTCAGCCCCAGCATTTT.

With respect to this clonotype: Germline is not matched at one junction end, which may reflect a read error. This chain joins TRBV19 and TRBJ2-3, with TRBD2 as a possible D gene (5 bases). Germline CDR1 LNHDA, CDR2 SQIVND (reference sequence). The CDR3 length is 16 residues. CDR3 in amino acids: CASSTILRGITDTQYF. The CDR3, as DNA: TGCGCCAGTAGTACGATACTACGGGGTATCACAGATACGCAGTATTTT.

This clonotype was counted ten times or more. CDR3 bases: TGTGCCAGCTCACAACTGGACAGCTCAATCACAGATACGCAGTATTTT. Amino acid sequence: CASSQLDSSITDTQYF. V and J are TRBV18 and TRBJ2-3; perhaps TRBD1 as D (6 bases). Per germline, CDR1 KGHSH and CDR2 LQKENI. Deletions cut 4 bases from V and 2 bases from J, with 16 bases between. CDR3 length: 16 amino acids.

In its sample, this clonotype was seen many times. The rearrangement links TRBV27 to TRBJ1-2; 10 bases map to TRBD1. This CDR3 is built from 13 residues. After removal of 7 bases from V and 5 bases from J, the junction contained 4 bases not matched to a gene. Germline lookup yields CDR1 MNHEY and CDR2 SMNVEV (reference sequence). The CDR3 DNA follows: TGTGCCAGCAAAATGGACAGGGGGTATGGCTACACCTTC. Its translation: CASKMDRGYGYTF.

This clonotype was picked up many times. V usage is TRBV20-1 and J usage is TRBJ2-7; 9 bases fit TRBD1. This CDR3 spans 15 amino acids. J was trimmed by 3 bases and V by 2 bases; bases with no gene match: 8. Germline values: CDR1 DFQATT, CDR2 SNEGSKA (reference sequence). CDR3 protein: CSARLGQGLGYEQYF. The CDR3 nucleotides read TGCAGTGCTAGACTGGGACAGGGTTTGGGCTACGAGCAGTACTTC.

This sequence joins TRBV7-2 and TRBJ2-6; D tentatively fits TRBD1 or TRBD2 (5 bases each). Germline loops: CDR1 SGHTA, CDR2 FQGNSA. This CDR3 has 20 amino acids. Trimming stripped 7 bases from V and 4 bases from J, with 29 bases between. The CDR3 DNA sequence: TGTGCCAGCATCGTTAGAGGGGTAGGGCAGACCACTCAAGGGGCCAACGTCCTGACTTTC. This codes for CASIVRGVGQTTQGANVLTF.

At least ten counts were recorded for this clonotype. The chain is built from TRBV11-3 and TRBJ2-5; D may be TRBD2 (6 bases). Trimming left V 1 base short and J 4 bases short, with 7 bases between. The CDR3 is 13 amino acids. CDR1 SGHNT and CDR2 YENEEA come from the germline V gene. This CDR3 reads CASSLVRGETQYF. As DNA, the CDR3 is TGTGCCAGCAGCTTAGTGCGGGGAGAGACCCAGTACTTC.